These 28 T cell receptor beta chains came from one sample sequenced in a study of blood T cell repertoires in COVID-19. The data were produced by immunoSEQ multiplex PCR, yet TCRdb's version contains in-frame clones alone and is incomplete. Among around 70,000 clones listed, 60% to 85% were seen once. The specimen was peripheral blood. The receptors here all came from a man in his 70s with acute or convalescent COVID-19.

The CDR3 bases are TGTGCCACCAGTGACAAGACAGGGTACCAAGAGACCCAGTACTTC. The encoded protein is CATSDKTGYQETQYF. J is TRBJ2-5 and V is TRBV24-1, with TRBD1 identical over 7 bases. The V gene's germline CDR1 is KGHDR and CDR2 SFDVKD. With 4 bases clipped from V and 0 bases from J, the junction kept 4 bases outside the gene matches. The CDR3 has 15 amino acids.

The J gene is TRBJ1-1, the V gene TRBV7-8; no clear D gene. Germline CDR1 and CDR2: SGHVS and FQNEAQ. The CDR3 totals 16 residues. Trimming removed 5 bases from V and 1 base from J, with 17 bases in between. The CDR3 reads CASSDPGTSENTEAFF. As DNA, the CDR3 is TGTGCCAGCAGCGACCCGGGAACGTCAGAGAACACTGAAGCTTTCTTT.

The chain carries TRBV6-1 and TRBJ1-4, with D uncertain. The CDR3 has 17 residues. V shed 0 bases and J shed 0 bases, with 11 bases lying between them. Germline V gives CDR1 MNHNS, CDR2 SASEGT. CDR3 amino acids: CASSEARVSPTNEKLFF. CDR3 bases: TGTGCCAGCAGTGAAGCACGTGTCAGTCCAACTAATGAAAAACTGTTTTTT.

Here the CDR3 reads CASSQGTGVSGYTF. In DNA, the CDR3 is TGTGCCAGCAGTCAAGGGACAGGGGTTAGCGGCTACACCTTC. V gene TRBV28 combines with J gene TRBJ1-2; TRBD1 aligns across 10 bases. J gave up 8 bases and V 5 bases, and 8 bases lay outside the gene matches. In germline, CDR1 is MDHEN, CDR2 SYDVKM. The CDR3 covers 14 residues.

The chain combines TRBV2 with TRBJ1-1; no reliable D call. This CDR3 contains 11 residues. CDR1 is SNHLY and CDR2 is FYNNEI in the germline V gene. Trimming stripped 8 bases from V and 7 bases from J, with 11 bases between. CDR3 in amino acids: CASRDFGEAFF. The CDR3 nucleotides are TGTGCCAGCCGGGATTTCGGTGAAGCTTTCTTT.

The CDR3 DNA follows: TGTGCCAGTACCCCCAGAGGAGGGGCTGGCCAGCCCCAGCATTTT. Its protein is CASTPRGGAGQPQHF. The chain carries TRBV19 and TRBJ1-5; weak D call: TRBD1 (5 bases). V was trimmed by 7 bases and J by 7 bases, leaving 20 bases between them. Germline V CDR1 and CDR2: LNHDA, SQIVND (reference sequence). CDR3 size: 15 residues.

V usage is TRBV29-1 and J usage is TRBJ2-5; D possibly corresponds to TRBD2 (5 bases). Looked up from germline, CDR1 is SQVTM and CDR2 is ANQGSEA. The CDR3 is made up of 14 amino acids. Trimming pared 4 bases from V and 5 bases from J, leaving 17 bases between. The CDR3 here is CSVGGNSGWETQYF. Written as DNA, the CDR3 is TGCAGCGTTGGAGGGAATTCGGGCTGGGAGACCCAGTACTTC.

V usage is TRBV12-3 or TRBV12-4 and J usage is TRBJ2-2, with D unresolved. The CDR3 contains 12 residues. V was cut by 7 bases and J by 7 bases, with 10 bases left in between. The CDR3: CASTSFIGELFF. The CDR3 DNA reads as TGTGCCAGCACCTCCTTTATCGGGGAGCTGTTTTTT.

The chain recombines TRBV6-1 with TRBJ1-5, with 7 bases that match TRBD1. The V and J ends lost 3 bases and 4 bases, in that order; junction bases with no gene match: 0. The germline V gene has CDR1 MNHNS and CDR2 SASEGT. The CDR3 spans 13 residues. The CDR3 loop is CASSEGQNQPQHF. CDR3 nucleotide sequence: TGTGCCAGCAGTGAGGGACAGAATCAGCCCCAGCATTTT.

This clone was picked up a small number of times. The J gene is TRBJ1-2, the V gene TRBV5-6; D ambiguous. The CDR3 is 13 amino acids. Trimming stripped 4 bases from V and 4 bases from J, with 11 bases between. Germline-derived CDR1 and CDR2 are SGHDT and YYEEEE. CDR3 in amino acids: CASSPRPGYGYTF. In DNA, the CDR3 is TGTGCCAGCAGCCCTAGGCCTGGCTATGGCTACACCTTC.

This sequence joins TRBV13 and TRBJ1-6; D gene ambiguous. V lost 2 bases to trimming and J lost 12 bases, with 11 bases between them. This CDR3 is built from 13 residues. CDR1 and CDR2 from the germline V gene are PRHDT and FYEKMQ (reference sequence). CDR3 in amino acids: CASSLREFGPLHF. As DNA, the CDR3 is TGTGCCAGCAGCTTACGGGAATTTGGACCCCTCCACTTT.

The V and J genes are TRBV11-2 and TRBJ2-3; 10 bases line up with TRBD2. In germline, CDR1 is SGHAT, CDR2 FQNNGV. J gave up 4 bases and V 0 bases, and 7 bases lay outside the gene matches. This CDR3 contains 17 residues. CDR3 in amino acids: CASSLDTSGIGADTQYF. As DNA, the CDR3 is TGTGCCAGCAGCTTAGATACTAGCGGGATCGGAGCAGATACGCAGTATTTT. The full variable domain, rest sourced from reference TRBV11-2 and TRBJ2-3, is EAGVAQSPRYKIIEKRQSVAFWCNPISGHATLYWYQQILGQGPKLLIQFQNNGVVDDSQLPKDRFSAERLKGVDSTLKIQPAKLEDSAVYLCASSLDTSGIGADTQYFGPGTRLTVL.

The chain carries TRBV6-5 and TRBJ1-1; possibly TRBD1 for D (5 bases). The V end lost 6 bases, the J end lost 4 bases, and 18 bases lay between the germline ends. Germline V CDR1 and CDR2: MNHEY, SVGAGI. CDR3 size: 15 residues. CDR3 nucleotides: TGTGCCAGCAGGGGACTCGGGTCTAGAGTCACTGAAGCTTTCTTT. Its translation is CASRGLGSRVTEAFF.

This clone occurred many times. This CDR3 is CASSERGSNEQFF. CDR3 DNA: TGTGCCAGCAGTGAAAGGGGGAGTAATGAGCAGTTCTTC. The chain employs TRBV6-1 and TRBJ2-1; D perhaps matches TRBD1 (6 bases). In germline, CDR1 is MNHNS, CDR2 SASEGT. Trimming took off 2 bases at V and 7 bases at J, with 9 bases between the two ends. The CDR3 is 13 residues long.

This clone was detected a few times. This rearrangement joins TRBV5-1 to TRBJ2-7, with TRBD1 matching over 8 bases. The CDR3 has 15 amino acids. From germline, CDR1 is SGHRS and CDR2 YFSETQ. Unmatched junction bases numbered 9, after V lost 5 bases and J lost 2 bases. The chain's CDR3 is CASSTTGAQPYEQYF. As DNA, the CDR3 is TGCGCCAGCAGTACGACAGGGGCCCAGCCCTACGAGCAGTACTTC.

The genes are TRBV7-9 and TRBJ2-6; a possible D gene is TRBD1 (6 bases). Trimming took 0 bases from V and 2 from J, leaving 14 bases between them. The germline V gene has CDR1 SEHNR and CDR2 FQNEAQ (reference sequence). This CDR3 is 18 amino acids long. The CDR3 DNA is TGTGCCAGCAGCTTAGCGGAGTACAGGGTGACTGGGGCCAACGTCCTGACTTTC. Protein: CASSLAEYRVTGANVLTF.

The sample holds a few counts of this clone. V is TRBV2 and J is TRBJ2-7; D possibly corresponds to TRBD1 (6 bases). The CDR3 extends over 14 amino acids. V was shortened by 8 bases and J by 6 bases, with 20 bases between the two germline ends. Germline CDR1 and CDR2: SNHLY and FYNNEI. The CDR3 coding sequence is TGTGCCAGCCTTCCTAGGGACACCTCAACCGAGCAGTACTTC. Encoded protein: CASLPRDTSTEQYF.

The rearrangement links TRBV28 to TRBJ2-7; 11 nucleotides line up with TRBD2. Germline CDR1 MDHEN, CDR2 SYDVKM. V lost 6 bases to trimming and J lost 9 bases; unmatched junction nucleotides: 16. This CDR3 region has 16 residues. DNA of the CDR3: TGTGCCAGCAGGGTGGTACTAGCGGGAGAGGACTCGAGGCAGTACTTC. It is translated as CASRVVLAGEDSRQYF. The entire variable domain, with the rest obtained from reference TRBV28 and TRBJ2-7, is as follows: DVKVTQSSRYLVKRTGEKVFLECVQDMDHENMFWYRQDPGLGLRLIYFSYDVKMKEKGDIPEGYSVSREKKERFSLILESASTNQTSMYLCASRVVLAGEDSRQYFGPGTRLTVT.

V usage is TRBV27 and J usage is TRBJ2-7; no clear D gene. The V end was cut by 4 bases, the J end by 3 bases, with 10 bases between. This CDR3 is 13 amino acids long. Germline lookup yields CDR1 MNHEY and CDR2 SMNVEV (reference sequence). The CDR3 DNA reads as TGTGCCAGCAGTTCCCTCCCAGTCTACGAGCAGTACTTC. As protein: CASSSLPVYEQYF.

This clone has a handful of counts. The chain links TRBV28 to TRBJ2-5; D unclear. CDR3 length equals 12 residues. Germline-derived CDR1 and CDR2 are MDHEN and SYDVKM. Trimming left V 3 bases short and J 3 bases short, with 5 bases between. In DNA form, the CDR3 reads TGTGCCAGCAGTTTCAACAAAGAGACCCAGTACTTC. Translation gives CASSFNKETQYF.

A few counts support this clone. The chain uses TRBV10-2 and TRBJ2-1; D possibly corresponds to TRBD2 (5 bases). CDR1 is WSHSY, CDR2 SAAADI, per germline. The CDR3 contains 13 residues. V was pared by 7 bases and J by 3 bases, with 10 bases between. CDR3 in DNA: TGCGCCAGCACCGGCGGGTTCTACAATGAGCAGTTCTTC. Amino acids: CASTGGFYNEQFF.

The rearrangement joins TRBV24-1 to TRBJ2-3; D uncertain. The V gene's germline CDR1 is KGHDR and CDR2 SFDVKD. The CDR3 extends over 13 amino acids. V was trimmed by 0 bases and J by 4 bases, leaving 4 bases between them. CDR3 in DNA: TGTGCCACCAGTGATTTGCAGTCAGATACGCAGTATTTT. This gives the protein CATSDLQSDTQYF.

This clone has only a few counts. A junction boundary mismatches the germline segment, possibly from a read error. The chain is built from TRBV5-1 and TRBJ2-7, with 9 bases that match TRBD2. The CDR3 has 14 amino acids. Germline V gene sequence: CDR1 SGHRS, CDR2 YFSETQ. The DNA of the CDR3 is TGCGTCAGCGGATGGACTAGCGCCCTGGGGGAGCAGTACTTC. Translation: CVSGWTSALGEQYF.

This sequence joins TRBV18 and TRBJ2-3; D may be TRBD2 (6 bases). Trimming removed 6 bases at V and 3 bases at J, with 13 bases between. This CDR3 is 14 amino acids long. Germline V gene lookup returns CDR1 KGHSH and CDR2 LQKENI. The CDR3 bases are TGTGCCAGCTCTAGACTAGGAGGGACAGATACGCAGTATTTT. Translated: CASSRLGGTDTQYF. Based on the CDR3 plus reference TRBV18 and TRBJ2-3, the full variable domain is NAGVMQNPRHLVRRRGQEARLRCSPMKGHSHVYWYRQLPEEGLKFMVYLQKENIIDESGMPKERFSAEFPKEGPSILRIQQVVRGDSAAYFCASSRLGGTDTQYFGPGTRLTVL.

The chain employs TRBV7-3 and TRBJ2-3; possibly TRBD2 for D (5 bases). CDR3 length equals 14 residues. The V gene lost 1 base and the J gene lost 3 bases, with 8 bases spanning the gap. Per germline, CDR1 SGHTA and CDR2 FQGTGA. This CDR3 reads CASSLNGETDTQYF. CDR3 nucleotides: TGTGCCAGCAGCTTAAACGGGGAGACAGATACGCAGTATTTT.

The chain couples TRBV7-9 to TRBJ2-1; TRBD2 aligns across 10 bases. J gave up 7 bases and V 6 bases, and 9 bases lay outside the gene matches. The CDR3 consists of 15 residues. Germline lookup yields CDR1 SEHNR and CDR2 FQNEAQ (reference sequence). The CDR3 sequence: CASSLRLAGLNEQFF. The CDR3, as DNA: TGTGCCAGCAGTCTCAGACTAGCGGGCCTAAATGAGCAGTTCTTC.

The chain carries TRBV19 and TRBJ2-7; 8 bases fit TRBD2. CDR3 length equals 12 residues. CDR1 is LNHDA, CDR2 SQIVND, per germline (reference sequence). Unmatched junction bases numbered 0, after V lost 6 bases and J lost 2 bases. The CDR3 sequence is CASSGRAYEQYF. CDR3 coding DNA: TGTGCCAGTAGCGGGAGGGCCTACGAGCAGTACTTC.

The V and J genes are TRBV3-1 (or the pseudogene TRBV3-2) and TRBJ1-2; the D gene is possibly TRBD1 (6 bases). Per the germline V gene, CDR1 is LGHDT and CDR2 is YNNKEL (reference sequence). V was trimmed by 5 bases and J by 2 bases, leaving 12 bases between them. CDR3 length equals 14 residues. This CDR3 reads CASSEVRGNYGYTF. The CDR3 DNA reads TGTGCCAGCAGCGAAGTAAGGGGGAACTATGGCTACACCTTC.